Listed here is a single TCR beta chain. V dropped 0 bases and J dropped 7 bases, with 6 bases sitting between them. Looked up from germline, CDR1 is MRHNA and CDR2 is SNTAGT. The CDR3 loop spans 13 amino acids. The table came from immunoSEQ multiplex PCR; TCRdb's copy has only in-frame clones and leaves some out. The table has tens of thousands of clones, about 93% seen once. The entry originates in a study of cytomegalovirus exposure and HLA in healthy donors. This clonotype originated in a man aged 18 to 29 in good health and CMV-seronegative. The chain has TRBV6-4 and TRBJ1-4; D possibly corresponds to TRBD1 (5 bases). The material sequenced was PBMCs. The CDR3 spells CASSDSGGEKLFF. DNA for the CDR3: TGTGCCAGCAGTGACTCGGGGGGTGAAAAACTGTTTTTT.